One sample yielded the 20 T cell receptor beta chains listed below, sequenced in a study of blood T cell repertoires in COVID-19. Sequenced by immunoSEQ multiplex PCR; TCRdb stores in-frame clones only, minus some. The sample consists of hundreds of thousands of clones, about nine tenths of them appearing once. The sample comprised PBMCs or T cells enriched from blood (not recorded which). The receptors originated from a woman aged 55-70 years who had recovered from COVID-19.

This chain links TRBV9 with TRBJ2-2; D is possibly TRBD2 (6 bases). The CDR3 totals 17 residues. The V gene lost 4 bases and the J gene lost 0 bases, with 16 bases spanning the gap. Per germline, CDR1 SGDLS and CDR2 YYNGEE. In DNA, the CDR3 is TGTGCCAGCAGCCCACCACTTAGGACTACGAACACCGGGGAGCTGTTTTTT. As protein: CASSPPLRTTNTGELFF.

The chain employs TRBV5-4 and TRBJ1-1; D call uncertain. Germline V gene sequence: CDR1 SGHNT, CDR2 YYREEE (reference sequence). The CDR3 covers 15 residues. Trimming took off 2 bases at V and 0 bases at J, with 11 bases between the two ends. The CDR3 sequence is CASSLGGRVNTEAFF. In DNA form, the CDR3 reads TGTGCCAGCAGCTTAGGAGGAAGGGTGAACACTGAAGCTTTCTTT.

The V call is TRBV5-1, the J call TRBJ1-5; a possible D gene is TRBD1 (5 bases). V lost 4 bases and J lost 1, with 9 bases in between. CDR3 length: 14 residues. The germline V gene has CDR1 SGHRS and CDR2 YFSETQ. In nucleotides, the CDR3 is TGCGCCAGCAGCCCGGGGGAAAGCAATCAGCCCCAGCATTTT. Translation: CASSPGESNQPQHF.

This chain joins TRBV10-2 and TRBJ1-2; 8 bases are a match to TRBD1. The CDR3 extends over 16 amino acids. Germline CDR1 is WSHSY and CDR2 is SAAADI. Unmatched junction bases numbered 9, after V lost 3 bases and J lost 3 bases. Here the CDR3 DNA reads TGCGCCAGCAGTGACCCGTCCCAGACAGGGGACTATGGCTACACCTTC. As protein: CASSDPSQTGDYGYTF.

The rearrangement uses TRBV2 and TRBJ1-3; D may be TRBD1 (6 bases). Germline-derived CDR1 and CDR2 are SNHLY and FYNNEI. The CDR3 is made up of 15 amino acids. V was cut by 6 bases and J by 4 bases, with 16 bases left in between. CDR3 sequence: CASRISVGAGNTIYF. Here the CDR3 DNA reads TGTGCCAGCAGGATATCGGTGGGGGCCGGAAACACCATATATTTT.

This chain's CDR3 is CASSSSGTSEQYF. For the CDR3, the DNA is TGTGCCAGCAGCTCCTCCGGGACAAGCGAGCAGTACTTC. V gene TRBV5-6 combines with J gene TRBJ2-7, with D tentatively TRBD1 (6 bases). Germline CDR1 is SGHDT and CDR2 is YYEEEE. The CDR3 contains 13 residues. The V end was cut by 3 bases, the J end by 6 bases, with 13 bases between.

The rearrangement links TRBV6-1 to TRBJ1-3; D call uncertain. Per germline, CDR1 MNHNS and CDR2 SASEGT. With 0 bases removed from V and 4 bases from J, the gap between germline ends came to 4 bases. CDR3 length equals 13 residues. The CDR3 is CASSEARGNTIYF. The CDR3, as DNA: TGTGCCAGCAGTGAAGCGCGGGGAAACACCATATATTTT.

The chain joins TRBV7-2 to TRBJ2-3; D remains unclear. The V gene lost 5 bases and the J gene lost 3 bases, with 3 bases spanning the gap. Per the germline V gene, CDR1 is SGHTA and CDR2 is FQGNSA. The CDR3 has 11 amino acids. The CDR3 reads CASSTTDTQYF. CDR3 in DNA: TGTGCCAGCAGCACTACAGATACGCAGTATTTT. Together with reference TRBV7-2 and TRBJ2-3, the CDR3 gives the full variable domain: GAGVSQSPSNKVTEKGKDVELRCDPISGHTALYWYRQSLGQGLEFLIYFQGNSAPDKSGLPSDRFSAERTGGSVSTLTIQRTQQEDSAVYLCASSTTDTQYFGPGTRLTVL.

This clone has just one count. The gene calls are TRBV5-1 and TRBJ2-1, with D perhaps matching TRBD2 (5 bases). Trimming stripped 4 bases from V and 0 bases from J, with 11 bases between. Germline V gene lookup returns CDR1 SGHRS and CDR2 YFSETQ. The CDR3 length is 15 residues. This chain's CDR3 is CASSQDLISYNEQFF. For the CDR3, the DNA is TGCGCCAGCAGCCAGGACTTAATCTCCTACAATGAGCAGTTCTTC.

This chain links TRBV6-5 with TRBJ1-1; 8 nucleotides align to TRBD1. The CDR3 spans 14 residues. V lost 6 bases and J lost 3; bases outside the gene matches: 6. CDR1 and CDR2 from the germline V gene are MNHEY and SVGAGI. The CDR3 loop is CASSDRGGDTEAFF. CDR3 DNA: TGTGCCAGCAGCGACAGGGGAGGGGACACTGAAGCTTTCTTT.

This clone has a single count. The chain has TRBV6-5 and TRBJ2-7; D remains unclear. With 5 bases removed from V and 3 bases from J, the gap between germline ends came to 17 bases. The CDR3 runs 15 residues. In germline, CDR1 is MNHEY, CDR2 SVGAGI. CDR3 protein: CASSRGTPDLYEQYV. In DNA, the CDR3 is TGTGCCAGCAGTCGAGGAACTCCCGACCTCTACGAGCAGTACGTC.

In DNA, the CDR3 is TGTGCCAGCAGTGAAAGAAGTCCTAGCGGGGATAAGCAGTTCTTC. It encodes CASSERSPSGDKQFF. The V gene is TRBV6-1, the J gene TRBJ2-1, with 9 bases matching TRBD2. Per germline, CDR1 MNHNS and CDR2 SASEGT. The CDR3 contains 15 residues. The J segment lost 11 bases and the V segment lost 2 bases, leaving 10 bases of the junction unmatched.

This clone was detected only once. This chain uses TRBV7-8 with TRBJ1-2, with TRBD1 as a possible D gene (5 bases). This CDR3 has 13 amino acids. Germline V gene lookup returns CDR1 SGHVS and CDR2 FQNEAQ. V lost 4 bases to trimming and J lost 4 bases, with 10 bases between them. CDR3 bases: TGTGCCAGCAGCTCGGACATCCTCTATGGCTACACCTTC. It translates to CASSSDILYGYTF.

This clone was recorded only once. The chain is built from TRBV5-1 and TRBJ2-7, with 7 bases aligning to TRBD1. Germline V lookup: CDR1 SGHRS, CDR2 YFSETQ. The CDR3 runs 15 residues. V lost 2 bases to trimming and J lost 0 bases; unmatched junction nucleotides: 5. The CDR3 region is CASSLQGTDSYEQYF. The DNA for the CDR3 is TGCGCCAGCAGCTTACAGGGGACGGACTCCTACGAGCAGTACTTC.

The rearrangement joins TRBV15 to TRBJ2-1; D may be TRBD1 (5 bases). Trimming left V 8 bases short and J 1 base short, with 15 bases between. The CDR3 extends over 15 amino acids. The V gene's germline CDR1 is LNHNV and CDR2 YYDKDF (reference sequence). Here the CDR3 reads CATAIDSPSYNEQFF. The CDR3 nucleotides read TGTGCCACCGCAATTGACAGTCCGTCCTACAATGAGCAGTTCTTC.

The chain uses TRBV6-5 and TRBJ2-6; D is undetermined. The CDR3 length is 14 residues. Between the trimmed V and J ends, which lost 2 bases and 1 base, there was a span of 3 bases. Germline values: CDR1 MNHEY, CDR2 SVGAGI. The CDR3 loop reads CASSYRSGANVLTF. In DNA, the CDR3 is TGTGCCAGCAGTTACCGTTCTGGGGCCAACGTCCTGACTTTC.

V and J are TRBV24-1 and TRBJ1-2; no definite D call. Germline CDR1 KGHDR, CDR2 SFDVKD. The V and J ends lost 5 bases and 8 bases respectively, with 14 bases between them. The CDR3 loop spans 13 amino acids. The CDR3 region has the DNA TGTGCCACCAGTGGCGGGATCTATGAGGGCTACACCTTC. Translation gives CATSGGIYEGYTF.

This rearrangement joins TRBV19 to TRBJ2-1, with D maybe TRBD2 (5 bases). Trimming removed 3 bases at V and 4 bases at J, with 13 bases between. Germline V gene lookup returns CDR1 LNHDA and CDR2 SQIVND (reference sequence). The CDR3 is 15 residues long. The CDR3 spells CASSMMDLVYNEQFF. In nucleotides, the CDR3 is TGTGCCAGTAGTATGATGGACTTAGTGTACAATGAGCAGTTCTTC.

This clone was detected ten times or more. V is TRBV14 and J is TRBJ1-2, with D perhaps matching TRBD1 (5 bases). The V end was cut by 5 bases, the J end by 2 bases, with 15 bases between. The CDR3 runs 15 residues. CDR1 and CDR2 from the germline V gene are SGHDN and FVKESK. CDR3 region: CASSAFQTANYGYTF. The CDR3 coding sequence is TGTGCCAGCAGCGCCTTTCAGACAGCAAACTATGGCTACACCTTC.

This clone turned up a few times. V is TRBV10-3 and J is TRBJ1-2; D is unresolved. The CDR3 loop spans 12 amino acids. Germline CDR1 reads ENHRY; CDR2 reads SYGVKD. V lost 0 bases to trimming and J lost 8 bases, with 7 bases between them. CDR3 region: CAISESPAGYTF. CDR3 coding DNA: TGTGCCATCAGTGAGTCCCCAGCGGGCTACACCTTC.